This entry is about one TCR beta chain. This record comes from a study of beta chain features in type 1 diabetes. Isolated RNA was reverse transcribed in full, so expressed TCRB transcripts were sequenced. Some clones are missing from TCRdb's copy, which holds only in-frame ones; the method was immunoSEQ multiplex PCR. The sample contains some 300,000 clones, approximately 8.1% of which appear only once. CDR1 is SGHTS and CDR2 is YDEGEE in the germline V gene. The CDR3 extends over 16 amino acids. Trimming took off 0 bases at V and 4 bases at J, with 11 bases between the two ends. This chain uses TRBV5-8 with TRBJ2-6; tentative D call: TRBD1 (6 bases). The TCR sequence derives from a woman younger than 35 in good health. The sample taken for sequencing was central memory CD4+ T cells from blood. The CDR3 nucleotides read TGTGCCAGCAGCTTGGCTACAGGGCACGGGGCCAACGTCCTGACTTTC. Its translation is CASSLATGHGANVLTF.